What follows describes a single T cell receptor beta chain. Its antigen remains unidentified. This CDR3 is built from 11 residues. V was cut by 3 bases and J by 3 bases, with 3 bases left in between. Germline CDR1 reads SGHAT; CDR2 reads FQNNGV. From the RT-PCR reads, TCRdb called clonotypes with MiXCR, one entry per CDR3 protein. Seen here are around 2,200 distinct CDR3 sequences, about 79% observed once, and the top ten hold 5.4%. The sample comes from a study of yellow fever vaccine responses in identical twins. Study findings and constraints: Twins' vaccine T cell responses reportedly seemed partly convergent and partly personalized.

This chain joins TRBV11-2 and TRBJ2-7; D gene ambiguous. The sequence derives from a woman aged 18-29 years who received the yellow fever vaccine. The sequencing here drew on T cells from blood (PBMCs), unsorted or a sorted subset (not recorded which), taken before or after yellow fever vaccination (not recorded which). This chain's CDR3 is CASSFSYEQYF. Written as DNA, the CDR3 is TGTGCCAGCAGCTTCAGCTACGAGCAGTACTTC.